This is a list of T cell receptor beta chains from one sample in a study of cytotoxic CD8 clonotypes in ibrutinib-treated CLL. Measured with immunoSEQ multiplex PCR; TCRdb has only the in-frame clones, and not every one. The top ten clones hold about 5.7% of a sample with 250,000 to 350,000 clones, around 77% of them seen once. The starting material was PBMCs, obtained at disease progression, from a patient treated with ibrutinib. The receptor source for this set is a human donor with chronic lymphocytic leukemia. The CDR3 runs from the conserved cysteine through the conserved F or W. D genes are given only for firm matches. Rows give clone size only sometimes, using once, few, many, or a class for an expanded clone.

TRBJ2-5 | . | TRBV21-1 | . | CASSKWWGDRVCEAQYF | TGTGCCAGCAGCAAATGGTGGGGGGACAGGGTCTGTGAGGCCCAGTACTTC
TRBJ2-7 | . | TRBV5-1 | . | CASSLEAGYEQYF | TGCGCCAGCAGCTTGGAGGCGGGATACGAGCAGTACTTC
TRBJ2-7 | . | TRBV27 | TRBD1 | CASSLGRGYEQYF | TGTGCCAGCAGTTTAGGCAGGGGGTACGAGCAGTACTTC
TRBJ2-7 | . | TRBV4-1 | . | CASSQGYGGYEQYF | TGCGCCAGCAGCCAAGGGTATGGGGGATACGAGCAGTACTTC
TRBJ2-1 | . | TRBV28 | . | CASSFLAFDGNEQFF | TGTGCCAGCAGTTTTTTGGCCTTTGACGGGAATGAGCAGTTCTTC
TRBJ2-3 | . | TRBV6-5 | . | CASSYGSTYGTDTQYF | TGTGCCAGCAGTTACGGGTCGACTTACGGCACAGATACGCAGTATTTT
TRBJ2-5 | . | TRBV6-5 | TRBD2 | CAAGVRRGTQYF | TGTGCCGCGGGGGTGCGACGGGGGACCCAGTACTTC
TRBJ2-5 | few | TRBV19 | TRBD2 | CASGLAGVQTQYF | TGTGCCAGTGGACTAGCGGGAGTACAGACCCAGTACTTC
TRBJ2-1 | . | TRBV29-1 | . | CSVEGSESSYNEQFF | TGCAGCGTTGAAGGGAGCGAGAGCTCCTACAATGAGCAGTTCTTC
TRBJ2-3 | . | TRBV6-5 | . | CASTLPGTDTQYF | TGTGCCAGCACCCTTCCGGGCACAGATACGCAGTATTTT
TRBJ1-4 | . | TRBV9 | TRBD1 | CASSVGGQGGEKLFF | TGTGCCAGCAGCGTAGGGGGACAGGGTGGTGAAAAACTGTTTTTT
TRBJ1-5 | . | TRBV19 | . | CAGSLFVGQPQHF | TGTGCCGGCAGTTTGTTCGTCGGTCAGCCCCAGCATTTT
TRBJ2-7 | . | TRBV27 | . | CASSTGVFGTLPYEQYF | TGTGCCAGCAGCACGGGGGTATTCGGGACACTACCCTACGAGCAGTACTTC
TRBJ1-2 | . | TRBV29-1 | . | CSAEMAGSYGYTF | TGCAGCGCCGAAATGGCTGGAAGCTATGGCTACACCTTC
TRBJ1-1 | . | TRBV18 | . | CASSPTGLNTEAFF | TGTGCCAGCTCACCAACAGGGTTGAACACTGAAGCTTTCTTT
TRBJ2-4 | . | TRBV7-9 | TRBD1 | CASSLSPLTGGLVKNIQYF | TGTGCCAGCAGCTTAAGCCCGCTGACAGGGGGCTTGGTCAAAAACATTCAGTACTTC
TRBJ2-2 | once | TRBV4-3 | . | CASSQAHLLETAGELFF | TGCGCCAGCAGCCAAGCCCACCTGCTAGAGACGGCCGGGGAGCTGTTTTTT
TRBJ2-3 | once | TRBV27 | TRBD1 | CASRDRGRADTQYF | TGTGCCAGCAGAGACAGGGGGAGGGCAGATACGCAGTATTTT
TRBJ1-4 | . | TRBV29-1 | TRBD1 | CSVGQGVEKLFF | TGCAGCGTTGGGCAGGGGGTTGAAAAACTGTTTTTT
TRBJ2-7 | . | TRBV7-3 | TRBD1 | CASSADRDSYEQYF | TGTGCCAGCAGCGCTGACAGGGACTCCTACGAGCAGTACTTC
TRBJ1-1 | few | TRBV7-2 | . | CASSLLLSNTEAFF | TGTGCCAGCAGCTTACTGTTGAGTAACACTGAAGCTTTCTTT
TRBJ2-1 | . | TRBV7-9 | TRBD2 | CASSTAWTSGSGDEQFF | TGTGCCAGCAGCACCGCGTGGACTAGCGGGAGTGGCGATGAGCAGTTCTTC
TRBJ1-4 | once | TRBV18 | TRBD1 | CASSRGQGTNEKLFF | TGTGCCAGCTCCCGGGGACAGGGGACTAATGAAAAACTGTTTTTT
TRBJ1-3 | . | TRBV13 | . | CASSYDGGNTIYF | TGTGCCAGCAGCTACGACGGTGGAAACACCATATATTTT
TRBJ1-2 | few | TRBV9 | TRBD1 | CASSPGQGRGGYTF | TGTGCCAGCAGCCCAGGACAGGGGCGTGGTGGCTACACCTTC
TRBJ1-1 | . | TRBV4-1 | . | CASSQDRLLRTEAFF | TGCGCCAGCAGCCAAGATCGCCTCCTACGCACTGAAGCTTTCTTT
TRBJ2-3 | . | TRBV5-4 | . | CASSLAGRAGDTQYF | TGTGCCAGCAGCTTGGCTGGCAGGGCTGGAGATACGCAGTATTTT
TRBJ2-7 | . | TRBV11-2 | TRBD1 | CASSFGTAYEQYF | TGTGCCAGCAGCTTTGGGACAGCCTACGAGCAGTACTTC
TRBJ2-7 | . | TRBV12-5 | . | CASGLAGSDEQYF | TGTGCTAGTGGTTTGGCGGGGTCGGACGAGCAGTACTTC
TRBJ2-3 | . | TRBV2 | TRBD2 | CASSLSAGVVDTQYF | TGTGCCAGCAGTCTCTCTGCGGGGGTGGTAGATACGCAGTATTTT
TRBJ2-3 | . | TRBV23-1 | TRBD2 | CASSHTSGRAQITDTQYF | TGCGCCAGCAGCCATACTAGCGGGAGGGCGCAGATCACAGATACGCAGTATTTT
TRBJ2-7 | few | TRBV19 | . | CASSIEGLCGAYEQYF | TGTGCCAGTAGTATAGAAGGGTTGTGTGGGGCCTACGAGCAGTACTTC
TRBJ2-3 | few | TRBV27 | . | CASSFPTADTQYF | TGTGCCAGCAGTTTCCCCACTGCAGATACGCAGTATTTT
TRBJ2-1 | . | TRBV1 | . | CTSSRLPGLAGGPGDNEQFF | TGCACCAGCAGCCGACTACCGGGACTAGCGGGGGGGCCTGGGGACAATGAGCAGTTCTTC
TRBJ2-3 | . | TRBV5-4 | . | CASSFRVGSGTGTDTQYF | TGTGCCAGCAGCTTTAGGGTCGGCAGCGGGACAGGCACAGATACGCAGTATTTT
TRBJ1-5 | . | TRBV18 | . | CASSQPGQPQHF | TGTGCCAGCTCACAACCAGGGCAGCCCCAGCATTTT